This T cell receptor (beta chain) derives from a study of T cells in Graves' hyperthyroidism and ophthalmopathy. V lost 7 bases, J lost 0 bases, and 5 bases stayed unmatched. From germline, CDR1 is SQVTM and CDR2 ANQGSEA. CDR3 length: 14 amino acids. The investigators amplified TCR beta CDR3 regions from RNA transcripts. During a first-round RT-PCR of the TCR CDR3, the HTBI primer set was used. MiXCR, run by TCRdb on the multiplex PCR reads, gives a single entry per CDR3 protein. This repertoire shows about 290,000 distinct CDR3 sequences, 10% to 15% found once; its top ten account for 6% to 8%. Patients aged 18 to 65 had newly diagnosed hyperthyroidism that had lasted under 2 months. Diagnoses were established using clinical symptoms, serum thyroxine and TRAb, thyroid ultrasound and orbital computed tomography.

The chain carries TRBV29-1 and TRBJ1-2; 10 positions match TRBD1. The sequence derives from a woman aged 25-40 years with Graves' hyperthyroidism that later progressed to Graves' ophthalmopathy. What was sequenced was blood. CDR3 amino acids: CSAGDRGANYGYTF. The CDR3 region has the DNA TGCAGCGCAGGGGACAGGGGAGCTAACTATGGCTACACCTTC.